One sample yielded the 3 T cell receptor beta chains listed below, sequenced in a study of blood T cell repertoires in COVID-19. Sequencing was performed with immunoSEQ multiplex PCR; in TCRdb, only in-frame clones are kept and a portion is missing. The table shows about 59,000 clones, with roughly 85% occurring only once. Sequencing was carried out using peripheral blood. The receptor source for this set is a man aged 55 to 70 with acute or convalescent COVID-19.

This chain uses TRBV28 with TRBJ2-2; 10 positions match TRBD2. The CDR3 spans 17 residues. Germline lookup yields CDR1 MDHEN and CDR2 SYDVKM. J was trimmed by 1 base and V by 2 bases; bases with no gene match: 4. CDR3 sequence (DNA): TGTGCCAGCAGTTTAGGAGGACTAGCGGAGAACACCGGGGAGCTGTTTTTT. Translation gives CASSLGGLAENTGELFF.

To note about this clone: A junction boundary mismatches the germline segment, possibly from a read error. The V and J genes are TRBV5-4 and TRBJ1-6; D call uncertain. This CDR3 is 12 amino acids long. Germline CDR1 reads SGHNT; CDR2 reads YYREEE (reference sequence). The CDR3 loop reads CASSSFNSPLHF. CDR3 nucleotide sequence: TGTGCCAGCAGCTCCTTTAATTCACCCCTCCACTTT. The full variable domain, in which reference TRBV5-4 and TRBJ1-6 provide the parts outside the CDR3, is ETGVTQSPTHLIKTRGQQVTLRCSSQSGHNTVSWYQQALGQGPQFIFQYYREEENGRGNFPPRFSGLQFPNYSSELNVNALELDDSALYLCASSSFNSPLHFGNGTRLTVT.

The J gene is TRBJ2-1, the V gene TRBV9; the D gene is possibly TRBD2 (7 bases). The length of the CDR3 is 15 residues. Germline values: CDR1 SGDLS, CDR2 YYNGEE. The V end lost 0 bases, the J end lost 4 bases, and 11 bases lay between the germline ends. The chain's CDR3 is CASSVEGGGYNEQFF. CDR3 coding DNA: TGTGCCAGCAGCGTAGAGGGAGGGGGATACAATGAGCAGTTCTTC.